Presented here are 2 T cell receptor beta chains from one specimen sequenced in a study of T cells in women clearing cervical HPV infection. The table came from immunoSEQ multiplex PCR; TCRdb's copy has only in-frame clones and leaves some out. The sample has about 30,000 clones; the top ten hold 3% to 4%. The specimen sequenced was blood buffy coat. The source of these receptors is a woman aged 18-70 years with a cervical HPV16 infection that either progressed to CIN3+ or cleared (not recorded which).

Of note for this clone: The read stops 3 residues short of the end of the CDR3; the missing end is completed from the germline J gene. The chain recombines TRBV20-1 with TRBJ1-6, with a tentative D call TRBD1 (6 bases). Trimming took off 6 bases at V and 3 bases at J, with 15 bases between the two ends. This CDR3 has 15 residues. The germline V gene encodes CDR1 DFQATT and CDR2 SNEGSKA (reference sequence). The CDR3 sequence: CSAETGLHYNSPLHF. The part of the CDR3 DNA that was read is TGCAGTGCCGAAACAGGGCTCCACTATAATTCACCC.

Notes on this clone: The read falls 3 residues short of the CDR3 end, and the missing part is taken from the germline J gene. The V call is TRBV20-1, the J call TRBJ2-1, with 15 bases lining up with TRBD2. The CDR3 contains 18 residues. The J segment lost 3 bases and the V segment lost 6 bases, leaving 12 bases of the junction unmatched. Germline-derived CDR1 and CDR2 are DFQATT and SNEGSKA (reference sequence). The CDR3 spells CSASSGLAGGPSYNEQFF. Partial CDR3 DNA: TGCAGTGCGTCCTCCGGACTAGCGGGAGGGCCAAGCTACAATGAG.